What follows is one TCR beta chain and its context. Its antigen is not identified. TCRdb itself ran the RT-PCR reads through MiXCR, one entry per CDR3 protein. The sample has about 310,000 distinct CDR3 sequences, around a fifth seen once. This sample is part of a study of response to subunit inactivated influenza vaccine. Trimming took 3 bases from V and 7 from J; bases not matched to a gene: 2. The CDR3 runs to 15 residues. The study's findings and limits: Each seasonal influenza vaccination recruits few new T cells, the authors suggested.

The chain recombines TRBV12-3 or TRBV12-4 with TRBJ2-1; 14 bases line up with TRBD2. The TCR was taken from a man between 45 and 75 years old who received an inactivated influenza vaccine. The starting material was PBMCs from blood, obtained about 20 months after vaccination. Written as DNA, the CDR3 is TGTGCCAGCAGTTTGGGACTAGCGGGGGAAAATGAGCAGTTCTTC. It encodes CASSLGLAGENEQFF.